Reported below is one T cell receptor (beta chain). The antigen this receptor binds is unknown. No much larger clone is present one base from it, and per-base qualities are unavailable. Including the terminal cysteine and phenylalanine, the CDR3 comprises 10 residues. Solely the CDR3 DNA is kept, with 30 bases framed from the first base. The germline V gene provides CDR1 SNHLY and CDR2 FYNNEI. Trimming takes 6 bases from V and 5 bases from J, and the germline ends sit 4 bases apart. The sample is drawn from a study of T cell repertoires in cytomegalovirus infection (dated by TCRdb to about 2019). With respect to the entire study: Because public TCR beta signatures pointed to carriage of CMV infection together with the matching HLA type, the HLA type of each donor mattered for the analysis. Overall study results and their limits: The ex vivo response was dominated by HLA-C-restricted CMV-specific TCR beta clonotypes, which also provided the single most frequent clonotype in two of eight donors. Carriers of CMV infection plus the relevant HLA type were discriminated by the cumulative frequency of public TCR beta family members in the study cohort and in an independent approximately 350-donor cohort.

Sequencing took place on an Illumina HiSeq 1500. TCRdb reanalyzed the raw reads on its own, using fastp at Q25 for trimming and MiXCR for clone calling, and kept in-frame beta chains. Identical CDR3 protein sequences are pooled into one entry, listed with their most common genes and DNA. Across this sample there are 170,000 or so distinct CDR3 sequences, with approximately 18% seen only once. The biggest ten clones account for roughly a quarter of the sample. Here the chain combines TRBV2 and TRBJ1-2; too little of a D gene remains to name it. This receptor was taken from a human donor in good health (CMV status not recorded). Some clones in this sample may be carry-over from other donors' samples. Material: CD8+ T cells from PBMCs. The CDR3 reads as follows: CASRVYGYTF. Here is the DNA: TGTGCCAGCAGGGTGTATGGCTACACCTTC.